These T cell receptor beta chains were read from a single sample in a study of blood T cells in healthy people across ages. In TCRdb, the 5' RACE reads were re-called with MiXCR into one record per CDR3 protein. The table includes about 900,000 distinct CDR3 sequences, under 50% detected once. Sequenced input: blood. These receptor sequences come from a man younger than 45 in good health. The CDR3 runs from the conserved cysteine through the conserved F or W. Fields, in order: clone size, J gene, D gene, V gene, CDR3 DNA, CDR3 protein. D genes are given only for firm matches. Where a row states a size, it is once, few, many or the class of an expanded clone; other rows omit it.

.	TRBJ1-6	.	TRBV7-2	TGTGCCAGCAGCTTAGACGGGGTCTCACCCCTCCACTTT	CASSLDGVSPLHF
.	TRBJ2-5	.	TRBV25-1	TGTGCCAACAGTCCACATGGGTACCAAGAGACCCAGTACTTC	CANSPHGYQETQYF
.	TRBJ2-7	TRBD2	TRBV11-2	TGTGCCAGCAGCTCACAAGGACTAGCGGGGGCCTACGAGCAGTACTTC	CASSSQGLAGAYEQYF
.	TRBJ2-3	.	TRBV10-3	TGTGCCATCAGTGTTTCCCCGAGCGGAGCAGATACGCAGTATTTT	CAISVSPSGADTQYF
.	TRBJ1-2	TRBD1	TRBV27	TGTGCCAGCAGTTTAGAAACAGGGGGCATCTATGGCTACACCTTC	CASSLETGGIYGYTF
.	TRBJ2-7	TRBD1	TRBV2	TGTGCCAGCAGGGGACAGGAGATGAGCTCCTACGAGCAGTACTTC	CASRGQEMSSYEQYF
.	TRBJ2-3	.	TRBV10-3	TGTGCCGCCGGGTGGGGGGCTAGCACAGATACGCAGTATTTT	CAAGWGASTDTQYF
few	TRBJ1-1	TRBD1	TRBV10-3	TGTGCCATCAGTGAACGGGGGCAGGGGGGCACTGAAGCTTTCTTT	CAISERGQGGTEAFF
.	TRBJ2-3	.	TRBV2	TGTGCCAGCCTGGGGGGGCGCGGAACAGATACGCAGTATTTT	CASLGGRGTDTQYF
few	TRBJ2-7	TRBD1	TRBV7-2	TGTGCCAGCAGCTTAAATGCAGGGGGCAACGAGCAGTACTTC	CASSLNAGGNEQYF
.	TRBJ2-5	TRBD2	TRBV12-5	TGTGCTAGTTGTGGACTAGCAGGCGAGACCCAGTACTTC	CASCGLAGETQYF
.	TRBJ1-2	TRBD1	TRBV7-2	TGTGCCAGCAGCTTAGCGGGACAGGGAGGGAGCTATGGCTACACCTTC	CASSLAGQGGSYGYTF
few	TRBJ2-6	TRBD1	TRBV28	TGTGCCAGTTGGACAGGGGTAGCCGGGGCCAACGTCCTGACTTTC	CASWTGVAGANVLTF
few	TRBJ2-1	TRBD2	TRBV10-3	TGTGCCATCAGTAAGGCGGGGGAGTCCTACAATGAGCAGTTCTTC	CAISKAGESYNEQFF
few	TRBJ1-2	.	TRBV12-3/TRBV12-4	TGTGCCAGCAGTTTTTTTCTAAACTATGGCTACACCTTC	CASSFFLNYGYTF
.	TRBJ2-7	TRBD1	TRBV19	TGTGCCAGTAACGCCGGGACAGAATACTACGAGCAGTACTTC	CASNAGTEYYEQYF
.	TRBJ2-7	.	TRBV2	TGTGCCAGCCTTACTAGTACCCCCTACGAGCAGTACTTC	CASLTSTPYEQYF
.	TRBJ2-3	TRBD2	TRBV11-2	TGTGCCAGCAGCTTCCAAATAGCGGGGATAGATACGCAGTATTTT	CASSFQIAGIDTQYF
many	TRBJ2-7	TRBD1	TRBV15	TGTGCCACCAGCAGACTACTGACAGGGGGCTTAACCGAGCAGTACTTC	CATSRLLTGGLTEQYF
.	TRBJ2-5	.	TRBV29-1	TGCAGCGTTGTTTACAGGGAGGGAGAGACCCAGTACTTC	CSVVYREGETQYF
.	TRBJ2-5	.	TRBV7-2	TGTGCCAGCAGCTTTAGGCAGATCTACGCGCAGTACTTC	CASSFRQIYAQYF
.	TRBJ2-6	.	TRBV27	TGTGCCAGCAGTTTAGAAGGGGCCCATGGGGCCAACGTCCTGACTTTC	CASSLEGAHGANVLTF
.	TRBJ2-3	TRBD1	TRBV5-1	TGCGCCAGCAGCTTGGGGGACAGCAAAGATACGCAGTATTTT	CASSLGDSKDTQYF
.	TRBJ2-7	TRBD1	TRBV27	TGTGCCAGCAGTCTAGCCGGGACAGACAACTCCTACGAGCAGTACTTC	CASSLAGTDNSYEQYF
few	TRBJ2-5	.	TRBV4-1	TGCGCCAGCAGCCACCCGGAGCAAGAGACCCAGTACTTC	CASSHPEQETQYF
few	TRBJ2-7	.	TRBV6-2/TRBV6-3	TGTGCCATACGAAGCCCGGGTACCTACGAGCAGTACTTC	CAIRSPGTYEQYF
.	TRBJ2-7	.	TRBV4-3	TGCGCCAGCAGCCAAGACGGTGTAGGTTTGTCCTACGAGCAGTACTTC	CASSQDGVGLSYEQYF
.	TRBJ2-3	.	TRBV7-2	TGTGCCAGCAGCCATCGAGCCAACCCTAGCACAGATACGCAGTATTTT	CASSHRANPSTDTQYF
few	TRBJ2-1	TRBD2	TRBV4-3	TGCGCCAGCAGCCAGGGACTAGCGGGTGAGCAGTTCTTC	CASSQGLAGEQFF
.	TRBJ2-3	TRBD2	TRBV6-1	TGTGCCAGCAGTGATGAGACTAGCGGGGTGGTGGATACGCAGTATTTT	CASSDETSGVVDTQYF
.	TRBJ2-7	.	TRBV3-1	TGTGCCAGCAGCCAAGATGACCGGGGTGAGCAGTACTTC	CASSQDDRGEQYF
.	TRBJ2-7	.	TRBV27	TGTGCCAGCAGTGGCTCGGACATCCGACCCTACGAGCAGTACTTC	CASSGSDIRPYEQYF
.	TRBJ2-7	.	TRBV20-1	TGCAGTGCTGAGACTACAATGAACTACGAGCAGTACTTC	CSAETTMNYEQYF
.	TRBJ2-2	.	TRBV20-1	TGCAGTGTCCCGGGGGCGGGGGACACCGGGGAGCTGTTTTTT	CSVPGAGDTGELFF
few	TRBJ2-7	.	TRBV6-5	TGTGCCAGCAACCGAGGGAACGAGCAGTACTTC	CASNRGNEQYF
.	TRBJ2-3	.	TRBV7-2	TGTGCCAGCAGCAGGGGGGCGCGGGGCAGGCTTACAGATACGCAGTATTTT	CASSRGARGRLTDTQYF
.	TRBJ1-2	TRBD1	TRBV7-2	TGTGCCAGCAGCTCCAAGACAGGGAACTATGGCTACACCTTC	CASSSKTGNYGYTF
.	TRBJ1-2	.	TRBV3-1	TGTGCCAGCAGTCCCCCCACGGGGGTCGGTGGCTACACCTTC	CASSPPTGVGGYTF
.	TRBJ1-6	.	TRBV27	TGTGCCAGCAGTTTAATTAGAGGGGCTCATCGTTTTGAAAGGAATTCACCCCTCCACTTT	CASSLIRGAHRFERNSPLHF
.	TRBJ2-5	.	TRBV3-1	TGTGCCAGCAGCCAAGGCGGCAATGGGGGAGAGACCCAGTACTTC	CASSQGGNGGETQYF
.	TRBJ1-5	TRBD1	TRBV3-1	TGTGCCAGCAGCCAAGATCACCGGGACAGGGATCAGCCCCAGCATTTT	CASSQDHRDRDQPQHF
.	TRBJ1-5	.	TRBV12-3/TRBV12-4	TGTGCCAGCAGCACCGGGCCCCTGGCCCAGCATTTT	CASSTGPLAQHF
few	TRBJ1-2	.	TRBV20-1	TGCAGTGCGGGACCCATTAGAGACTACACCTTC	CSAGPIRDYTF
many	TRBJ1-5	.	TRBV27	TGTGCCAGCAGTTTGGGGTTCGGAAGCAATCAGCCCCAGCATTTT	CASSLGFGSNQPQHF
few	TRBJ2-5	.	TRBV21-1	TGTGCCAGCAGCCCCTCCCTAGATCCTCAAGAGACCCAGTACTTC	CASSPSLDPQETQYF
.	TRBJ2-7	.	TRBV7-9	TGTGCCAGCAGCTTAGGTTCTTCGGTCTACGAGCAGTACTTC	CASSLGSSVYEQYF
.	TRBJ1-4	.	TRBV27	TGTGCCAGCAGCCCCGGGCACGGGGGTGAAAAACTGTTTTTT	CASSPGHGGEKLFF
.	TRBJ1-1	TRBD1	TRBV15	TGTGCCACCAGCAAGGGACAGATGAACACTGAAGCTTTCTTT	CATSKGQMNTEAFF
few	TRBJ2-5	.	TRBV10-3	TGTGCCATCAGTGAGTCCCAAGAGACCCAGTACTTC	CAISESQETQYF
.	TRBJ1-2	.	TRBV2	TGTGCCAGCATGGTTCAAGGGTTTAACTATGGCTACACCTTC	CASMVQGFNYGYTF
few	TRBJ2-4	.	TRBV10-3	TGTGCCATCACACCGGGAGTAGGAAACATTCAGTACTTC	CAITPGVGNIQYF
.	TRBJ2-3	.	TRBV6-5	TGTGCCAGTAGGGCCGGACTGGGTTTGGATACGCAGTATTTT	CASRAGLGLDTQYF